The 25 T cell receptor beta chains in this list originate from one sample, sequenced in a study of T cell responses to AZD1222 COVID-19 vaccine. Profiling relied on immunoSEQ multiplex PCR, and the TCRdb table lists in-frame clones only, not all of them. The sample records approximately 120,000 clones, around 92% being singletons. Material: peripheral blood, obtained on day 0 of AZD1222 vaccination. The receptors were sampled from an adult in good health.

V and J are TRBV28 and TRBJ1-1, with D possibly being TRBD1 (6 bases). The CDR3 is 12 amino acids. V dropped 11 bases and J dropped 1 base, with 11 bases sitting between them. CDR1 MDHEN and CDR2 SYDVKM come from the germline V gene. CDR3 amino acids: CAAGTQNTEAFF. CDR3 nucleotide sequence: TGTGCCGCGGGGACACAGAACACTGAAGCTTTCTTT.

This CDR3 is CASSFTSGASGELFF. The CDR3 coding sequence is TGTGCCAGCAGCTTTACTAGCGGAGCGAGCGGGGAGCTGTTTTTT. The rearrangement links TRBV5-5 to TRBJ2-2, with TRBD2 matching over 8 bases. CDR3 length: 15 residues. The V gene end was trimmed by 2 bases and the J gene end by 7 bases; junction bases not matched to a gene: 7. CDR1 is SGHKS and CDR2 is YYEKEE in the germline V gene (reference sequence).

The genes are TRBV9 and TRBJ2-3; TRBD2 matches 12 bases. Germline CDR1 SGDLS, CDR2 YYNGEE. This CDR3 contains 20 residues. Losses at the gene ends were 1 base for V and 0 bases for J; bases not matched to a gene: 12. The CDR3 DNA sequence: TGTGCCAGCAGCGTAACCGCTTCTAGCGGGGGGGCGTGGAGCACAGATACGCAGTATTTT. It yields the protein CASSVTASSGGAWSTDTQYF.

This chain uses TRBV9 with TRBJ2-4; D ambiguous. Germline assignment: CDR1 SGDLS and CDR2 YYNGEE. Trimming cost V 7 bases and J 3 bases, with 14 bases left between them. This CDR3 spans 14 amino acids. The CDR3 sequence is CASSTTTGKNIQYF. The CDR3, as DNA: TGTGCCAGCTCCACGACAACTGGCAAAAACATTCAGTACTTC. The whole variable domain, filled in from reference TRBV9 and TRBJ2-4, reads DSGVTQTPKHLITATGQRVTLRCSPRSGDLSVYWYQQSLDQGLQFLIQYYNGEERAKGNILERFSAQQFPDLHSELNLSSLELGDSALYFCASSTTTGKNIQYFGAGTRLSVL.

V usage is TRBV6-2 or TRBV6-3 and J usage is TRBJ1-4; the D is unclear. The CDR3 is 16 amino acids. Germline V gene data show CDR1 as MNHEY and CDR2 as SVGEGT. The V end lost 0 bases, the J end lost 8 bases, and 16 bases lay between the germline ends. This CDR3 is CASSYSTAGSLEKLFF. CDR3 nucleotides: TGTGCCAGCAGTTACTCGACCGCAGGTAGTTTGGAAAAACTGTTTTTT.

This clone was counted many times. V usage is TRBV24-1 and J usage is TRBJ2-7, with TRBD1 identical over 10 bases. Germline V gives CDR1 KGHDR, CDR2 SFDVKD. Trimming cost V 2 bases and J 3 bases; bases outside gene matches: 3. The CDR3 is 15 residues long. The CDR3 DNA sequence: TGTGCCACCAGTGATTCCCGGGACAGGGGCTACGAGCAGTACTTC. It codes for CATSDSRDRGYEQYF.

In DNA, the CDR3 is TGCAGTACGACAGAAGACTATGGCTACACCTTC. The encoded protein is CSTTEDYGYTF. The genes are TRBV20-1 and TRBJ1-2, with D maybe TRBD1 (5 bases). The germline V and J ends were trimmed by 8 bases and 3 bases, with 10 bases remaining between them. Per germline, CDR1 DFQATT and CDR2 SNEGSKA (reference sequence). This CDR3 region has 11 residues.

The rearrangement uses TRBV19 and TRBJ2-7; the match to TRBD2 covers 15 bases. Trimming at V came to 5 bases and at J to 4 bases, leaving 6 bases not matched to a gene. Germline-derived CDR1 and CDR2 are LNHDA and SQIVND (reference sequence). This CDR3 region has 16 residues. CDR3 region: CASSPRTSGREYEQYF. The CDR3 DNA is TGTGCCAGTAGTCCCCGGACTAGCGGGAGGGAGTACGAGCAGTACTTC.

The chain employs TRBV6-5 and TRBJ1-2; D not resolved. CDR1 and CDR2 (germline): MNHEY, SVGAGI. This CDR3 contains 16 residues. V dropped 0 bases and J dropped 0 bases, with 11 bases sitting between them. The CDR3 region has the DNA TGTGCCAGCAGTTACTCGAGACACTCTTCTAACTATGGCTACACCTTC. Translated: CASSYSRHSSNYGYTF.

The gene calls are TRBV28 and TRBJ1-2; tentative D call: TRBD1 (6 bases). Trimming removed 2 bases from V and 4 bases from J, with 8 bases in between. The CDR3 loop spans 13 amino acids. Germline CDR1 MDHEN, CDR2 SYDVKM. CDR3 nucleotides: TGTGCCAGCAGTTTAGGGGGGGCCTATGGCTACACCTTC. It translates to CASSLGGAYGYTF.

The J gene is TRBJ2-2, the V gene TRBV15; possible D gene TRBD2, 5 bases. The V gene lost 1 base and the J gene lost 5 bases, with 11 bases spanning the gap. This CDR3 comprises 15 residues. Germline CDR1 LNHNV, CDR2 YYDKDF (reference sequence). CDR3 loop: CATSRVGLGTGELFF. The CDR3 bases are TGTGCCACCAGCAGAGTAGGACTTGGGACCGGGGAGCTGTTTTTT.

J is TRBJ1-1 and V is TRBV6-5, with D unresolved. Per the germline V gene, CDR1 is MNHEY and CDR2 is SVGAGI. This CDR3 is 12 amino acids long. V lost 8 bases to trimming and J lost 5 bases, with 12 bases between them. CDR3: CASRGLATEAFF. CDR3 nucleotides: TGTGCCAGCCGGGGTTTAGCAACTGAAGCTTTCTTT.

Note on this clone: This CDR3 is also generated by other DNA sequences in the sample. CDR3 region: CASRAGNQPQHF. The CDR3 region has the DNA TGTGCCAGCAGGGCTGGCAATCAGCCCCAGCATTTT. The rearrangement links TRBV27 to TRBJ1-5; no firm D call. Trimming pared 6 bases from V and 2 bases from J, leaving 5 bases between. CDR3 length: 12 residues. Germline CDR1 is MNHEY and CDR2 is SMNVEV (reference sequence).

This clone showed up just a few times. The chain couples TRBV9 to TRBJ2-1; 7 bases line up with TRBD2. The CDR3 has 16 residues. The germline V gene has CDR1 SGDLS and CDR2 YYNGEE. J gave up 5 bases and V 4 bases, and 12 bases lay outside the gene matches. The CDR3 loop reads CASSPREAFLNNEQFF. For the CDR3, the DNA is TGTGCCAGCAGCCCTCGGGAGGCTTTCCTTAACAATGAGCAGTTCTTC.

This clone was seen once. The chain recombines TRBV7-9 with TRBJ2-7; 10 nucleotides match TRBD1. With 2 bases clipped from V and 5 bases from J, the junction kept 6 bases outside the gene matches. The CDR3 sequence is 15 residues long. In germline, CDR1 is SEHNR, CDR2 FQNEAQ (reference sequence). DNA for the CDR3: TGTGCCAGCAGCTTATCGGGACAGGGGTTCAACGAGCAGTACTTC. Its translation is CASSLSGQGFNEQYF.

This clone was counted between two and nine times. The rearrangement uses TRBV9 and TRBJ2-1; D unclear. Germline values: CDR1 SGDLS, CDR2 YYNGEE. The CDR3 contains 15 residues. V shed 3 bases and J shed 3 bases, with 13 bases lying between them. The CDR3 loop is CASSAATQSYNEQFF. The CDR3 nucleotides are TGTGCCAGCAGCGCAGCGACCCAGAGCTACAATGAGCAGTTCTTC.

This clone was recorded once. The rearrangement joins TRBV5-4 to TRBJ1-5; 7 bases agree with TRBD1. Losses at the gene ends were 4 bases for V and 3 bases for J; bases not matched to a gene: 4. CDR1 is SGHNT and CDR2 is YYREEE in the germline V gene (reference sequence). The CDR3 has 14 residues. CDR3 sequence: CASSIQGHNQPQHF. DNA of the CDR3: TGTGCCAGCAGCATACAGGGGCACAATCAGCCCCAGCATTTT. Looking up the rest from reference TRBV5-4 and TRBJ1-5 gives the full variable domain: ETGVTQSPTHLIKTRGQQVTLRCSSQSGHNTVSWYQQALGQGPQFIFQYYREEENGRGNFPPRFSGLQFPNYSSELNVNALELDDSALYLCASSIQGHNQPQHFGDGTRLSIL.

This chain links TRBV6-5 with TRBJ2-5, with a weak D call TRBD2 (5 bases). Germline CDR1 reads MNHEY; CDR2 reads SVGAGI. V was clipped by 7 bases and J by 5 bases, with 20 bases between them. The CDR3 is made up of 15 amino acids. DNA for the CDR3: TGTGCCAGCAAGACGGCTAGCAGGCTCCGGGAGACCCAGTACTTC. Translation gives CASKTASRLRETQYF.

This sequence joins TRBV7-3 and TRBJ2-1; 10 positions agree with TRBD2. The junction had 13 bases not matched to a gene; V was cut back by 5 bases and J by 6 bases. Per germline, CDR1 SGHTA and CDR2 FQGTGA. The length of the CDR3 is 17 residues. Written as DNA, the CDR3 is TGTGCCAGCAGCCTACATACGCGGACTAGCGGAAGCAATGAGCAGTTCTTC. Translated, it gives CASSLHTRTSGSNEQFF.

CDR3 region: CASSLGVRYSNQPQHF. In DNA, the CDR3 is TGTGCCAGCAGCTTGGGGGTCCGGTATAGCAATCAGCCCCAGCATTTT. This chain joins TRBV5-5 and TRBJ1-5, with D unclear. Per the germline V gene, CDR1 is SGHKS and CDR2 is YYEKEE (reference sequence). V was cut by 0 bases and J by 0 bases, with 10 bases left in between. The CDR3 covers 16 residues.

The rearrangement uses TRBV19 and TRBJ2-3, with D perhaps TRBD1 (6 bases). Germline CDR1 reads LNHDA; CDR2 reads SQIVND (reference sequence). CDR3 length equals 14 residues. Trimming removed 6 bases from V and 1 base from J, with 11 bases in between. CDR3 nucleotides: TGTGCCAGTAGGACCAGACAGGGCACAGATACGCAGTATTTT. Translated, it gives CASRTRQGTDTQYF.

The CDR3 region has the DNA TGTGCCACCAACCCCCAGGGCTTGAACACTGAAGCTTTCTTT. This codes for CATNPQGLNTEAFF. The rearrangement joins TRBV2 to TRBJ1-1, with a weak D call TRBD1 (5 bases). The germline CDR1 and CDR2 sequences are SNHLY and FYNNEI. V lost 10 bases to trimming and J lost 0 bases, with 15 bases between them. This CDR3 has 14 residues.

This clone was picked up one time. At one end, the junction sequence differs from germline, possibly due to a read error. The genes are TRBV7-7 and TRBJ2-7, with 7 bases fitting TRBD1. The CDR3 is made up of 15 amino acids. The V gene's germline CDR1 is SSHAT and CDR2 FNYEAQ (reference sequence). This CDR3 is CASSLRRTGPYEQYF. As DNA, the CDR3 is TGTGCTAGCAGCTTGCGCCGGACAGGACCCTACGAGCAGTACTTC.

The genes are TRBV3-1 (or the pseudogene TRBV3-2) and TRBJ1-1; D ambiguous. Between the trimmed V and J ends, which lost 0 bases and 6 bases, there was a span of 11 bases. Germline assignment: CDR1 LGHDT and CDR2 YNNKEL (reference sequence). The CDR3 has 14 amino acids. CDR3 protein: CASSQDYRGPEAFF. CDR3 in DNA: TGTGCCAGCAGCCAAGATTATAGAGGACCTGAAGCTTTCTTT.

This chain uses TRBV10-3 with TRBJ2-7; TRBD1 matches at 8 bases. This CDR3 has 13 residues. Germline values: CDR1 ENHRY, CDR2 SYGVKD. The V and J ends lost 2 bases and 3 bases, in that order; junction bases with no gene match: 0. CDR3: CAISEGQGYEQYF. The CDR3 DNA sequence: TGTGCCATCAGTGAGGGACAGGGCTACGAGCAGTACTTC.